The TCR beta chain described here comes from a study of T cells after yellow fever vaccination. Comment on this clonotype: What it recognizes is unknown.

From the 5' RACE reads, TCRdb called clonotypes with MiXCR, one entry per CDR3 protein. The sample records under 600,000 distinct CDR3 sequences, around an eighth being singletons. Study-wide points: At less than 97% for CD4 and around 91% for CD8, most primary-vaccination clones showed up again after the booster.

This CDR3 comprises 14 residues. Germline CDR1 is SGHTA and CDR2 is FQGNSA. V was pared by 0 bases and J by 2 bases, with 8 bases between. The V and J genes are TRBV7-2 and TRBJ2-7; no reliable D call. The sample consisted of PBMCs, taken on the day of the yellow fever booster vaccination. This sequence was found in a man under 40 who received the YFV17D yellow fever vaccine. CDR3 sequence: CASSLAVVPYEQYF. The CDR3 DNA reads as TGTGCCAGCAGCTTAGCAGTAGTCCCCTACGAGCAGTACTTC.